The sequence of this TCR beta chain was determined in a study of T cell responses to AZD1222 COVID-19 vaccine. Trimming pared 5 bases from V and 8 bases from J, leaving 10 bases between. The germline V gene has CDR1 SGHTA and CDR2 FQGTGA. The CDR3 covers 12 residues. A remark on this clone: Its specificity is not known.

Generated by immunoSEQ multiplex PCR, the TCRdb table keeps only in-frame clones and is missing some. The sample lists over 85,000 clones, 84% occurring once. The study, taken as a whole, reports: Samples come after the peak T cell response, not at day 14. Spike-specific TCR breadth and depth grew following two AZD1222 doses. Donors were chiefly white British, with a greater number of females, and clonal diversity was perhaps underestimated.

The TCR comes from an adult who received the AZD1222 COVID-19 vaccine. This chain connects TRBV7-3 to TRBJ2-1, with D possibly TRBD2 on 5 matching bases. Sequenced here: peripheral blood, sampled 28 days after the second AZD1222 dose. The CDR3 sequence: CASSPSGYEQFF. CDR3 sequence (DNA): TGTGCCAGCAGCCCATCGGGGTATGAGCAGTTCTTC.